This TCR beta chain was sequenced for a study of T-cell memory formation after mild COVID-19. With 4 bases clipped from V and 2 bases from J, the junction kept 5 bases outside the gene matches. The CDR3 is 15 residues long. Germline CDR1 MNHEY, CDR2 SVGAGI. TCRdb used MiXCR to reprocess the 5' RACE reads, holding one entry per CDR3 protein. The sample consists of about 68,000 distinct CDR3 sequences, roughly 17% of them appearing once. Study-wide findings and caveats: Researchers could not confirm that second-wave clones peaking on day 37 targeted SARS-CoV-2.

About this clonotype: As yet, its antigen is unknown.

The chain recombines TRBV6-5 with TRBJ2-7, with 10 nucleotides matching TRBD2. The receptor was derived from an adult woman who had mild COVID-19 (a few samples of this study predate the infection). Cell type and time point are not known. The sample consisted of PBMCs or a T cell subset sorted from them (not recorded which). The CDR3 loop is CASSLTSGLPYEQYF. In nucleotides, the CDR3 is TGTGCCAGCAGTTTGACTAGCGGGCTGCCCTACGAGCAGTACTTC.